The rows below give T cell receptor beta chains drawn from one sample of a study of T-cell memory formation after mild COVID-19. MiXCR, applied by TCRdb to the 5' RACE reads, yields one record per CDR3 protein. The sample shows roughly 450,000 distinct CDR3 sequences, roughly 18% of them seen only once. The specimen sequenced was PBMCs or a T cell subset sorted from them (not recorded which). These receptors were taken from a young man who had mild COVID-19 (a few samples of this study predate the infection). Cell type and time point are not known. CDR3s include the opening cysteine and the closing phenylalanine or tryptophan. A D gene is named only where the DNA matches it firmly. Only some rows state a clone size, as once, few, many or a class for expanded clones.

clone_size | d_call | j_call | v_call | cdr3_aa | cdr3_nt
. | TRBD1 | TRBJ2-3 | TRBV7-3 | CASSQGQGGRYTQYF | TGTGCCAGCAGCCAAGGACAGGGGGGTCGTTATACGCAGTATTTT
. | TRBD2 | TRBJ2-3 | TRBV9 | CASSGVAGISTDTQYF | TGTGCCAGCAGCGGAGTAGCGGGGATAAGCACAGATACGCAGTATTTT
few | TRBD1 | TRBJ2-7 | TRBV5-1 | CASSSPTTGGKFSYEQYF | TGCGCCAGCAGCTCCCCCACAACAGGGGGCAAGTTTTCCTACGAGCAGTACTTC
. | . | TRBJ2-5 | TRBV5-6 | CASSVGWGETQYF | TGTGCCAGCAGCGTAGGATGGGGAGAGACCCAGTACTTC
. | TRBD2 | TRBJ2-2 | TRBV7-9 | CASLPLRAGGPNTGELFF | TGTGCCAGCCTCCCGCTGCGAGCGGGGGGACCGAACACCGGGGAGCTGTTTTTT
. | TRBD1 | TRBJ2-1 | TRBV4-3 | CASSQEPGTVFTPYNEQFF | TGCGCCAGCAGCCAAGAACCCGGGACAGTTTTTACCCCCTACAATGAGCAGTTCTTC
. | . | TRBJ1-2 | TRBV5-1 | CASSGDRHPAVYTF | TGCGCCAGCAGCGGCGACAGGCACCCAGCCGTCTACACCTTC
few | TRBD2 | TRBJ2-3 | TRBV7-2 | CASSLGPSGGTADTQYF | TGTGCCAGCAGCTTAGGCCCTAGCGGGGGGACCGCAGATACGCAGTATTTT
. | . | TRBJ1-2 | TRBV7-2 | CASSFQYGYTF | TGTGCCAGCAGCTTCCAGTATGGCTACACCTTC
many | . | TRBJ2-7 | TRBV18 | CASSPSQGGYEQYF | TGTGCCAGCTCACCCTCCCAGGGCGGCTACGAGCAGTACTTC
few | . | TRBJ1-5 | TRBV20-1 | CSASVGDLGPQHF | TGCAGTGCTAGTGTGGGGGACTTAGGGCCCCAGCATTTT
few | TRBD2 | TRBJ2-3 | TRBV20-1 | CSARTSGATDTQYF | TGCAGTGCTCGGACTAGCGGGGCCACAGATACGCAGTATTTT
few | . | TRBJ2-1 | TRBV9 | CASSGGTPDNEQFF | TGTGCCAGCAGCGGCGGGACACCTGACAATGAGCAGTTCTTC
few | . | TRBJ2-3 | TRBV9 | CASSVRADRTDTQYF | TGTGCCAGCAGCGTCCGGGCGGATCGCACAGATACGCAGTATTTT
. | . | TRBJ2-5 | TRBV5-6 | CASSGSGAAKTQYF | TGTGCCAGCAGTGGATCCGGGGCAGCGAAGACCCAGTACTTC
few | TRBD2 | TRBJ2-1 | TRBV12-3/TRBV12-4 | CASTPQRGGQDEPFF | TGTGCCAGCACGCCACAGCGGGGGGGCCAAGATGAGCCGTTCTTC
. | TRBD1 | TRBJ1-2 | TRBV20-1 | CSAGDRGYGYTF | TGCAGTGCAGGGGACAGGGGGTATGGCTACACCTTC
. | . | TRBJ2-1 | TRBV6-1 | CASGTSGAAWDEQFF | TGTGCCAGCGGTACTTCCGGTGCGGCCTGGGATGAGCAGTTCTTC
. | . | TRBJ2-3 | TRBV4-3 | CASSQNGGSSTDTQYF | TGCGCCAGCAGTCAAAATGGCGGCAGTAGCACAGATACGCAGTATTTT
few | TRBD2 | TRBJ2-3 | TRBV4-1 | CASSQDRTSGGTTDTQYF | TGCGCCAGCAGCCAAGATCGGACTAGCGGGGGGACCACAGATACGCAGTATTTT
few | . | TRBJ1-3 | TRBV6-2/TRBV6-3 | CASSFDQGSGNTIYF | TGTGCCAGCAGTTTCGATCAGGGCTCTGGAAACACCATATATTTT
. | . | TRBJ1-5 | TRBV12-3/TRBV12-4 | CASHQGGDQPQHF | TGTGCCAGCCACCAAGGCGGCGATCAGCCCCAGCATTTT
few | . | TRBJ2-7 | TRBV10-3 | CAIRTGGLEQYF | TGTGCCATCAGGACAGGCGGTCTCGAGCAGTACTTC
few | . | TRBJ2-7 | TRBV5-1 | CASSLTGRNYEQYF | TGCGCCAGCAGTTTGACAGGGAGGAACTACGAGCAGTACTTC
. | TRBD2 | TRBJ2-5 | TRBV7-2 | CASSLVASGGQETQYF | TGTGCCAGCAGCTTAGTGGCTAGCGGGGGCCAAGAGACCCAGTACTTC
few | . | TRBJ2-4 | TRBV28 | CASSISDIQYF | TGTGCCAGCAGCATAAGTGACATTCAGTACTTC
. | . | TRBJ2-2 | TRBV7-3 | CASSLGLSLGELFF | TGTGCCAGCAGCTTAGGACTATCCCTCGGGGAGCTGTTTTTT
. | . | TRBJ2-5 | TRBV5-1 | CASSLVSGAQETQYF | TGCGCCAGCAGCTTGGTGTCAGGTGCTCAAGAGACCCAGTACTTC